This T cell receptor beta chain was sequenced in a study of blood T cell repertoires in COVID-19. Whole-study context: Samples representing acute and convalescent COVID-19 were sourced from the United States, Italy and Spain. PBMCs, B-cell-depleted T cells, or T cells were the source of the cDNA or gDNA that made up the material.

This CDR3 is built from 14 residues. The V end lost 5 bases, the J end lost 2 bases, and 13 bases lay between the germline ends. From germline, CDR1 is SEHNR and CDR2 FQNEAQ (reference sequence). Per the study methods: How many nucleated cells were present was estimated from reference gene primer amplification. TCRdb's table, derived via immunoSEQ multiplex PCR, lists solely in-frame clones and lacks some. The V and J calls and clone size come from that table; D and trimming were worked out from the DNA. The table has 150,000 to 160,000 clones, about 88% seen once. The clonotype originates from a woman aged 65 to 85 with acute or convalescent COVID-19. Input material: peripheral blood. This chain connects TRBV7-9 to TRBJ2-7; D might be TRBD2 (6 bases). DNA for the CDR3: TGTGCCAGCAGCGCACTGGGGGGTCCCTACGAGCAGTACTTC. This translates into CASSALGGPYEQYF.